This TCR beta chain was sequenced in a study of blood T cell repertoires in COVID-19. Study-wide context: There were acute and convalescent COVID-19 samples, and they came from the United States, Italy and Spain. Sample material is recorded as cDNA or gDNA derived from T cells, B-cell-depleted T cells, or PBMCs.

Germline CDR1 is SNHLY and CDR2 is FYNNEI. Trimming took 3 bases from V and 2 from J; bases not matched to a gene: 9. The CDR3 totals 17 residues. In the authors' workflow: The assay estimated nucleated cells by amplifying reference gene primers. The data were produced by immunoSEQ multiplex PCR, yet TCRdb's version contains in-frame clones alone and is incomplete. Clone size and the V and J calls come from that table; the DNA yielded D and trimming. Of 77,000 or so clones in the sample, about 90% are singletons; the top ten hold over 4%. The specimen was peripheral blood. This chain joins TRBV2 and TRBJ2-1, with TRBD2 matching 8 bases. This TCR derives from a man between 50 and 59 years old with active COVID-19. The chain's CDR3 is CASSEAQGAGAYNEQFF. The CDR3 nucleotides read TGTGCCAGCAGTGAGGCGCAAGGAGCGGGAGCCTACAATGAGCAGTTCTTC.